The rows below give T cell receptor beta chains drawn from one sample of a study of OX40 agonist ivuxolimab in advanced cancers. The assay was immunoSEQ multiplex PCR, and TCRdb's table has in-frame clones only and misses some. Of about 6,500 clones in the sample, 79% were seen once. The material sequenced was CD4+ or CD8+ T cells sorted from blood, taken in a trial of the OX40 agonist ivuxolimab. The receptors originated from an adult with an advanced solid tumor such as melanoma, head and neck, liver or kidney cancer. CDR3s include the opening cysteine and the closing phenylalanine or tryptophan. Each record gives: clone size, V gene, CDR3 length, J gene, D gene, CDR3 DNA, CDR3 protein. D genes are given only for firm matches. The size of a clone is reported for some rows only, either as once, few or many, or as a class for expanded clones.

size: .
V: TRBV7-7
length: 14
J: TRBJ2-5
D: .
DNA: TGTGCTAGCAGCTTAGGGGCCGCGGACGAGACCCAGTACTTC
CDR3: CASSLGAADETQYF

size: .
V: TRBV7-8
length: 13
J: TRBJ2-7
D: .
DNA: TGTGCCAGCAGCTTATGGGCAGCGGACGAGCAGTACTTC
CDR3: CASSLWAADEQYF

size: .
V: TRBV28
length: 15
J: TRBJ1-2
D: .
DNA: TGTGCCAGCAGTCGGGACAAGTTAGCTAACTATGGCTACACCTTC
CDR3: CASSRDKLANYGYTF

size: .
V: TRBV4-3
length: 14
J: TRBJ2-1
D: TRBD1
DNA: TGCGCCAGCAGCCTTTACCAGGGGGCGAATGAGCAGTTCTTC
CDR3: CASSLYQGANEQFF

size: .
V: TRBV9
length: 14
J: TRBJ1-2
D: .
DNA: TGTGCCAGCAGCGTAGATCGGGCCGGGCGAGGCTACACCTTC
CDR3: CASSVDRAGRGYTF

size: .
V: TRBV5-1
length: 16
J: TRBJ2-1
D: TRBD2
DNA: TGCGCCAGCAGCTTGGCCGGTAGCGGGAGTAGGTATGAGCAGTTCTTC
CDR3: CASSLAGSGSRYEQFF

size: .
V: TRBV9
length: 14
J: TRBJ2-7
D: TRBD1
DNA: TGTGCCAGCAGCGCCGGGACAGGGGGCGGCGAGCAGTACTTC
CDR3: CASSAGTGGGEQYF

size: .
V: TRBV7-6
length: 16
J: TRBJ2-3
D: .
DNA: TGTGCCAGCAGCTTAGCTGGTGGCAGCGGCACAGATACGCAGTATTTT
CDR3: CASSLAGGSGTDTQYF

size: once
V: TRBV28
length: 15
J: TRBJ1-5
D: .
DNA: TGTGCCAGCAGTTTCAGGGGTAGGGGCAATCAGCCCCAGCATTTT
CDR3: CASSFRGRGNQPQHF

size: .
V: TRBV23-1
length: 13
J: TRBJ2-7
D: TRBD2
DNA: TGCGCCAGACCGGGACTACCTACCTACGAGCAGTACTTC
CDR3: CARPGLPTYEQYF

size: once
V: TRBV27
length: 12
J: TRBJ2-1
D: .
DNA: TGTGCCTCCGGTTCTCGAGTCAATGAGCAGTTCTTC
CDR3: CASGSRVNEQFF

size: .
V: TRBV19
length: 15
J: TRBJ2-7
D: TRBD2
DNA: TGTGCCAGTAGTATAGTGAGACTAGCGAGTCGCGAGCAGTACTTC
CDR3: CASSIVRLASREQYF

size: .
V: TRBV4-1
length: 14
J: TRBJ2-2
D: .
DNA: TGCGCCAGCAGCCAAGATAGCGGCACCGGGGAGCTGTTTTTT
CDR3: CASSQDSGTGELFF

size: .
V: TRBV27
length: 13
J: TRBJ1-4
D: .
DNA: TGTGCCAGCAGTTTATCACCTAACAGGGCACTCGTATTT
CDR3: CASSLSPNRALVF

size: .
V: TRBV30
length: 15
J: TRBJ2-1
D: .
DNA: TGTGCCTGGAGTGGTCGAAGCGCTGGTGGCAATGAGCAGTTCTTC
CDR3: CAWSGRSAGGNEQFF

size: .
V: TRBV28
length: 13
J: TRBJ1-2
D: .
DNA: TGTGCCAGCAGTTTCGGGGTTGTGTATGGCTACACCTTC
CDR3: CASSFGVVYGYTF

size: .
V: TRBV28
length: 14
J: TRBJ1-2
D: .
DNA: TGTGCCAGCAGTTTATTCGCAGGGGACTATGGCTACACCTTC
CDR3: CASSLFAGDYGYTF

size: .
V: TRBV9
length: 16
J: TRBJ1-2
D: .
DNA: TGTGCCAGCAGCTCTTCAACGCCCGGGCCTAAGCATGGCTACACCTTC
CDR3: CASSSSTPGPKHGYTF

size: .
V: TRBV29-1
length: 17
J: TRBJ2-1
D: TRBD1
DNA: TGCAGCGCAAAAGGGACAGGAGTCTCGAGCTCCTACAATGAGCAGTTCTTC
CDR3: CSAKGTGVSSSYNEQFF

size: .
V: TRBV11-2
length: 13
J: TRBJ2-7
D: .
DNA: TGTGCCAGCAGTCTCGGGATCACTTACGAGCAGTACTTC
CDR3: CASSLGITYEQYF

size: once
V: TRBV7-6
length: 15
J: TRBJ2-3
D: TRBD1
DNA: TGTGCCAGCAGCTACCGGGACAGGGGAATAGATACGCAGTATTTT
CDR3: CASSYRDRGIDTQYF

size: once
V: TRBV28
length: 15
J: TRBJ1-5
D: .
DNA: TGTGCCAGCAGATGGACAGATGATAGCAATCAGCCCCAGCATTTT
CDR3: CASRWTDDSNQPQHF

size: .
V: TRBV5-8
length: 15
J: TRBJ2-4
D: .
DNA: TGTGCCAGCAGCTTCGGGACCGACTCCAAAAACATTCAGTACTTC
CDR3: CASSFGTDSKNIQYF

size: .
V: TRBV6-1
length: 15
J: TRBJ1-2
D: .
DNA: TGTGCCAGCAGTGAAGGGTGGGTATCCGCCTATGGCTACACCTTC
CDR3: CASSEGWVSAYGYTF

size: .
V: TRBV2
length: 16
J: TRBJ2-4
D: .
DNA: TGTGCCAGCAGTGAACAATGGGGCAGAGCCAAAAACATTCAGTACTTC
CDR3: CASSEQWGRAKNIQYF

size: .
V: TRBV6-1
length: 12
J: TRBJ1-1
D: TRBD1
DNA: TGTGCCAGCAGTAGACAGGGACCTGAAGCTTTCTTT
CDR3: CASSRQGPEAFF

size: .
V: TRBV7-3
length: 15
J: TRBJ2-1
D: TRBD2
DNA: TGTGCCAGCAGCTTAGGGGTAGCGGGAGGGAGTGAGCAGTTCTTC
CDR3: CASSLGVAGGSEQFF

size: once
V: TRBV28
length: 15
J: TRBJ2-7
D: TRBD1
DNA: TGTGCCAGCAGATGGGTGGGACAGGGGGCTCTCGAGCAGTACTTC
CDR3: CASRWVGQGALEQYF

size: once
V: TRBV10-2
length: 12
J: TRBJ1-1
D: .
DNA: TGCGCCAGTGGAGGAGGGATCCTCGAAGCTTTCTTT
CDR3: CASGGGILEAFF

size: .
V: TRBV5-6
length: 15
J: TRBJ2-7
D: .
DNA: TGTGCCAGCAGCTTGGCCGGGACGGACTCCTACGAGCAGTACTTC
CDR3: CASSLAGTDSYEQYF

size: .
V: TRBV4-2
length: 14
J: TRBJ2-7
D: .
DNA: TGTGCCAGCAGCCCTCGGACAGAAACCTACGAGCAGTACTTC
CDR3: CASSPRTETYEQYF

size: few
V: TRBV7-6
length: 15
J: TRBJ2-7
D: .
DNA: TGTGCCAGCAGCAGATACACAGGAAAACTCTACGAGCAGTACTTC
CDR3: CASSRYTGKLYEQYF

size: .
V: TRBV28
length: 18
J: TRBJ1-5
D: TRBD1
DNA: TGTGCCAGCAGTTTCAACACGGACAGGCCACCCCGCGGTCAGCCCCAGCATTTT
CDR3: CASSFNTDRPPRGQPQHF

size: .
V: TRBV25-1
length: 16
J: TRBJ2-5
D: TRBD1
DNA: TGTGCCAGCAGTGACCTTAGGGACAGTACCCAAGAGACCCAGTACTTC
CDR3: CASSDLRDSTQETQYF

size: .
V: TRBV29-1
length: 15
J: TRBJ2-6
D: .
DNA: TGCAGCGTTGAATGGGCCTACTCTGGGGCCAACGTCCTGACTTTC
CDR3: CSVEWAYSGANVLTF

size: few
V: TRBV7-8
length: 14
J: TRBJ1-1
D: TRBD1
DNA: TGTGCCAGCAGCTTAGGACAGGGAGTCGCTGAAGCTTTCTTT
CDR3: CASSLGQGVAEAFF

size: .
V: TRBV9
length: 14
J: TRBJ1-6
D: .
DNA: TGTGCCAGCAGCGCGGGACCATACAATTCACCCCTCCACTTT
CDR3: CASSAGPYNSPLHF

size: .
V: TRBV4-1
length: 14
J: TRBJ1-1
D: TRBD1
DNA: TGCGCCAGCAGCCACCGGACAGGGGCCACTGAAGCTTTCTTT
CDR3: CASSHRTGATEAFF

size: .
V: TRBV15
length: 14
J: TRBJ1-2
D: .
DNA: TGTGCCACCAGCGACCGTCAGGAGTACTATGGCTACACCTTC
CDR3: CATSDRQEYYGYTF

size: .
V: TRBV28
length: 16
J: TRBJ2-2
D: TRBD1
DNA: TGTGCCAGCAGCGACCCGGGACAGGGGGTATCCGGGGAGCTGTTTTTT
CDR3: CASSDPGQGVSGELFF